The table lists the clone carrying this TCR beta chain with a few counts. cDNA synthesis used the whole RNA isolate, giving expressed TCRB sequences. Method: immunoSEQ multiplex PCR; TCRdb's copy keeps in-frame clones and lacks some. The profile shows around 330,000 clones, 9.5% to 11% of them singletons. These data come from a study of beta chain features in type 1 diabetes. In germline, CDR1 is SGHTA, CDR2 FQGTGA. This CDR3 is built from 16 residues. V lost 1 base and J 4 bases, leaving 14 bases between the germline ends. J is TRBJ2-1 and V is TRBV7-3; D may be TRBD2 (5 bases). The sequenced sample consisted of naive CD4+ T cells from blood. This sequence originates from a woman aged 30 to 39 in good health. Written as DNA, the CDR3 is TGTGCCAGCAGCTTAATCGCGGGTAGTGCATACAATGAGCAGTTCTTC. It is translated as CASSLIAGSAYNEQFF.